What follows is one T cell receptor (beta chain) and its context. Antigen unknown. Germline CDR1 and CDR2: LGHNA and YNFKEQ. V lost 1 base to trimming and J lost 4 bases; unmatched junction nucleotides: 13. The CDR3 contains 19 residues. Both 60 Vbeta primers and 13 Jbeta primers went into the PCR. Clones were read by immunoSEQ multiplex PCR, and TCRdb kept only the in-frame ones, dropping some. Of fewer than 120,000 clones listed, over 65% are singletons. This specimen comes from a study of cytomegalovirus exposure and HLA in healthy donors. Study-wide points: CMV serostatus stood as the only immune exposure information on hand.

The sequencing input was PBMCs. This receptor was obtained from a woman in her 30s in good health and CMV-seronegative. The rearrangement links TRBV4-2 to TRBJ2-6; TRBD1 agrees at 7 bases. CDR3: CASSQVLHGEGAGANVLTF. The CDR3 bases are TGTGCCAGCAGCCAAGTTTTGCATGGTGAGGGGGCCGGGGCCAACGTCCTGACTTTC.